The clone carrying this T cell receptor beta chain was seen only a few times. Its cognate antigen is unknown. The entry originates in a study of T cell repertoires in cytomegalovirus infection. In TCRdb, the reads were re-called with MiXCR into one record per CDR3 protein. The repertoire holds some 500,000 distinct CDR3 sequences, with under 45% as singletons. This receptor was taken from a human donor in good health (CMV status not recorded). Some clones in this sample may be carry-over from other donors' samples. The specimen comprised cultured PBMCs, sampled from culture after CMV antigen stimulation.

DNA of the CDR3: TGTGCCAGCAGCGTCGGGACTCGGGCTACAGAGACCCAGTACTTC. It translates to CASSVGTRATETQYF. The chain links TRBV7-9 to TRBJ2-5; D is possibly TRBD2 (6 bases). The germline gives CDR1 SEHNR, CDR2 FQNEAQ (reference sequence). The CDR3 consists of 15 residues. Between the trimmed V and J ends, which lost 5 bases and 4 bases, there was a span of 17 bases. Looking up the rest from reference TRBV7-9 and TRBJ2-5 gives the full variable domain: DTGVSQNPRHKITKRGQNVTFRCDPISEHNRLYWYRQTLGQGPEFLTYFQNEAQLEKSRLLSDRFSAERPKGSFSTLEIQRTEQGDSAMYLCASSVGTRATETQYFGPGTRLLVL.